This entry concerns a single TCR beta chain. This sample was included in a study of blood T cell repertoires in COVID-19. For the study at large: Italy, Spain and the United States were the sources of the convalescent and acute COVID-19 samples. PBMCs, B-cell-depleted T cells, or T cells were the source of the cDNA or gDNA that made up the material.

During active infection, Seattle patients enrolled and were then monitored through disease. V lost 3 bases to trimming and J lost 0 bases; unmatched junction nucleotides: 1. The CDR3 totals 15 residues. The V gene's germline CDR1 is ENHRY and CDR2 SYGVKD. Per the authors' pipeline: It was from reference gene primer amplification that nucleated cell counts were estimated. Profiling relied on immunoSEQ multiplex PCR, and the TCRdb table lists in-frame clones only, not all of them. V, J and clone size are those of that table, while D and trimming were read from the DNA. This sample yields over 85,000 clones, of which 70% to 90% are seen a single time; around 4.2% belongs to the top ten.

V usage is TRBV10-3 and J usage is TRBJ1-2; 10 bases agree with TRBD1. The clonotype originates from a human donor with COVID-19, enrolled during active disease. The donor label of this sample is uncertain. Sequencing was done on a sample of peripheral blood. CDR3 nucleotide sequence: TGTGCCATCAGTGAAGGGACAGGGGCTAACTATGGCTACACCTTC. Protein: CAISEGTGANYGYTF.